This is a list of T cell receptor beta chains from one sample in a study of Graves' ophthalmopathy and Graves' hyperthyroidism. Using its own MiXCR run on the multiplex PCR reads, TCRdb lists one record per CDR3 protein. The data show 650,000 to 900,000 distinct CDR3 sequences, with about 44% seen just once and about 40% held by the top ten. The sample consisted of peripheral blood. Receptor source: an adult man with Graves' ophthalmopathy. Both conserved end residues are part of each CDR3. Fields, in order: clone size, J gene, D gene, V gene, CDR3 protein, CDR3 DNA. The D gene is left open where the match is weak. The listing skips clone size in some rows; elsewhere it reads once, few, many or a size class.

many TRBJ1-2 NA TRBV7-9 CASSPPETAYGYTF TGTGCCAGCAGCCCCCCGGAGACAGCCTATGGCTACACCTTC
few TRBJ1-5 NA TRBV7-9 CASSLGQNNQPQHF TGTGCCAGCAGCTTAGGACAGAACAATCAGCCCCAGCATTTT
few TRBJ2-7 TRBD1 TRBV6-4 CASSTTGAFDEQYF TGTGCCAGCAGTACGACAGGGGCGTTTGACGAGCAGTACTTC
NA TRBJ1-2 NA TRBV20-1 CSAIRGSNYGYTF TGCAGTGCTATTAGGGGATCAAACTATGGCTACACCTTC
NA TRBJ1-5 TRBD1 TRBV10-3 CAARTGGPNQPQHF TGTGCCGCGCGGACAGGGGGTCCCAATCAGCCCCAGCATTTT
NA TRBJ2-5 TRBD1 TRBV7-9 CASSFRTGGYGETQYF TGTGCCAGCAGCTTCCGGACAGGGGGCTATGGAGAGACCCAGTACTTC
NA TRBJ1-2 TRBD1 TRBV10-3 CAISPGQGEGTNYGYTF TGTGCCATCAGTCCAGGACAGGGGGAAGGGACTAACTATGGCTACACCTTC
many TRBJ1-3 NA TRBV7-9 CASSFVSGVGNTIYF TGTGCCAGCAGCTTTGTCTCAGGGGTTGGAAACACCATATATTTT
once TRBJ1-4 NA TRBV25-1 CASSDWGAEVEKLFF TGTGCCAGCAGTGATTGGGGGGCTGAGGTTGAAAAACTGTTTTTT
NA TRBJ1-1 NA TRBV25-1 CASRAMGGTEAFF TGTGCCAGCAGGGCTATGGGGGGCACTGAAGCTTTCTTT
many TRBJ2-7 TRBD2 TRBV5-1 CASSFGLAGTYEQYF TGCGCCAGCAGCTTTGGACTAGCGGGGACCTACGAGCAGTACTTC
many TRBJ2-5 NA TRBV7-2 CASSYPQETQYF TGTGCCAGCAGCTACCCTCAAGAGACCCAGTACTTC
NA TRBJ2-1 NA TRBV6-5 CASSYSDEQFF TGTGCCAGCAGTTACTCGGATGAGCAGTTCTTC
many TRBJ1-1 NA TRBV29-1 CSVRQKGGNTEAFF TGCAGCGTCCGACAAAAAGGGGGGAACACTGAAGCTTTCTTT
NA TRBJ2-7 TRBD2 TRBV2 CASQRGGRQGEEYF TGTGCCAGCCAGCGGGGGGGCAGACAGGGCGAGGAGTACTTC
NA TRBJ1-3 NA TRBV7-9 CASSSATGSDGNTIYF TGTGCCAGCAGCTCAGCTACAGGGTCGGATGGAAACACCATATATTTT
many TRBJ1-2 TRBD1 TRBV29-1 CSVPGTAYGYTF TGCAGCGTACCCGGGACAGCCTATGGCTACACCTTC
many TRBJ1-1 NA TRBV19 CATSDRNTEAFF TGTGCCACATCGGACAGGAACACTGAAGCTTTCTTT
NA TRBJ2-7 NA TRBV2 CASKFTRTDSYEQYF TGTGCCAGCAAATTTACACGAACCGACTCCTACGAGCAGTACTTC
NA TRBJ2-7 TRBD2 TRBV7-9 CAYTGTSDTYEQYF TGTGCCTACACCGGGACTAGCGACACCTACGAGCAGTACTTC
NA TRBJ1-2 NA TRBV10-3 CASRKGRNGYTF TGTGCCAGCAGAAAAGGGCGGAATGGCTACACCTTC
few TRBJ1-2 NA TRBV7-2 CASSYPGDNYGYTF TGTGCCAGCAGCTACCCGGGGGATAACTATGGCTACACCTTC
few TRBJ1-1 TRBD1 TRBV7-2 CASSLGQIGTGGNTEAFF TGTGCCAGCAGCTTAGGCCAAATCGGGACAGGAGGGAACACTGAAGCTTTCTTT
NA TRBJ2-7 TRBD2 TRBV5-5 CASSLSPLAGYEQYF TGTGCCAGCAGCCTATCCCCCCTAGCGGGCTACGAGCAGTACTTC
many TRBJ2-5 NA TRBV3-1 CASSQAGLRYF TGTGCCAGCAGCCAAGCGGGACTTAGGTACTTC
NA TRBJ2-5 NA TRBV20-1 CSARVKLGTQYF TGCAGTGCTAGAGTAAAACTTGGGACCCAGTACTTC
NA TRBJ1-2 NA TRBV2 CASSPATAANYGYTF TGTGCCAGCAGCCCAGCGACGGCAGCTAACTATGGCTACACCTTC
many TRBJ1-5 NA TRBV7-9 CASSTTGSSNQPQHF TGTGCCAGCAGTACGACAGGATCAAGCAATCAGCCCCAGCATTTT
many TRBJ2-7 TRBD2 TRBV7-2 CASSPGGTRVYEQYF TGTGCCAGCAGCCCAGGAGGGACTAGGGTCTACGAGCAGTACTTC
NA TRBJ1-5 NA TRBV20-1 CSALPGVQPQHF TGCAGTGCTCTCCCAGGGGTCCAGCCCCAGCATTTT
once TRBJ2-7 TRBD1 TRBV7-2 CASGLGQVGANEQYF TGTGCCAGCGGCCTAGGACAGGTTGGGGCCAACGAGCAGTACTTC
few TRBJ2-2 TRBD1 TRBV10-3 CASRNDRASGELFF TGTGCCAGCAGGAACGACAGGGCGTCCGGGGAGCTGTTTTTT
NA TRBJ1-5 NA TRBV29-1 CSVETGIGQPQHF TGCAGCGTTGAAACAGGGATCGGTCAGCCCCAGCATTTT
NA TRBJ1-1 TRBD1 TRBV7-8 CASSPRTGMGSNTEALF TGTGCCAGCAGCCCCCGGACAGGGATGGGGTCGAACACTGAAGCTCTCTTT
many TRBJ2-5 NA TRBV2 CASSDRRQETQYF TGTGCCAGCAGTGATCGGCGGCAAGAGACCCAGTACTTC